Each of the 2 T cell receptor beta chains below was sequenced from the same sample in a study of human T cells and chemical hapten exposure. Each CDR3 protein is one row after TCRdb ran MiXCR on the RACE reads. The table lists tens of thousands of distinct CDR3 sequences, 9.5% to 13% of them singletons. Noted time point: patch test 3, about 24 weeks after DPC sensitization. Treatment described: therapeutic diphenylcyclopropenone sensitization with weekly scalp DPC. The starting material was whole blood, obtained in connection with sensitization to the hapten diphenylcyclopropenone (DPC). The receptors come from a woman in her 30s with alopecia areata. Some clones in this sample may be carry-over from other donors' samples.

This chain links TRBV28 with TRBJ1-5, with 9 bases that match TRBD1. The germline CDR1 and CDR2 sequences are MDHEN and SYDVKM. The CDR3 extends over 15 amino acids. V dropped 5 bases and J dropped 3; count of bases not matched to a gene: 5. The CDR3 DNA reads as TGTGCCAGCAGTGGCGGGACAGGGAACAATCAGCCCCAGCATTTT. Translating gives CASSGGTGNNQPQHF.

This clonotype was seen ten or more times. The CDR3 region has the DNA TGTGCCAGCAGCAACCCGACAGGGGCCCAAGAGACCCAGTACTTC. Its protein is CASSNPTGAQETQYF. The V gene is TRBV7-6, the J gene TRBJ2-5; 8 positions agree with TRBD1. The V gene's germline CDR1 is SGHVS and CDR2 FNYEAQ. Trimming at V came to 5 bases and at J to 1 base, leaving 6 bases not matched to a gene. There are 15 residues in the CDR3. The whole variable domain, filled in from reference TRBV7-6 and TRBJ2-5, reads GAGVSQSPRYKVTKRGQDVALRCDPISGHVSLYWYRQALGQGPEFLTYFNYEAQQDKSGLPNDRFSAERPEGSISTLTIQRTEQRDSAMYRCASSNPTGAQETQYFGPGTRLLVL.